Only a few counts were recorded for the clone carrying this TCR beta chain. TCRdb re-analysed the 5' RACE reads in MiXCR, keeping a single row per CDR3 protein. The sample has about 470,000 distinct CDR3 sequences; 20% to 25% are singletons. This specimen comes from a study of T-cell memory formation after mild COVID-19. Trimming stripped 4 bases from V and 6 bases from J, with 13 bases between. Looked up from germline, CDR1 is SGHDT and CDR2 is YYEEEE. There are 14 residues in the CDR3. J is TRBJ2-2 and V is TRBV5-6; no definite D call. The material sequenced was PBMCs or a T cell subset sorted from them (not recorded which). The sequence came from an adult woman who had mild COVID-19 (a few samples of this study predate the infection). Cell type and time point are not known. The CDR3 nucleotides read TGTGCCAGCAGCGGGTGGCAGGCCGCCGGGGAGCTGTTTTTT. It specifies CASSGWQAAGELFF.